This TCR beta chain was recovered during a study of blood T cells in healthy people across ages. Study in general: About one barcoded beta molecule per two T cells was captured by template switching.

In germline, CDR1 is SGHTA, CDR2 FQGTGA. CDR3 length: 19 amino acids. V was pared by 6 bases and J by 3 bases, with 16 bases of the junction left unmatched. The count of this clonotype is one. Primers used in a second PCR of roughly 6 to 12 cycles were a sample-barcoded 5' primer and a J-beta primer mix. One entry per CDR3 protein, called by TCRdb with MiXCR from the 5' RACE reads. The sample consists of around 670,000 distinct CDR3 sequences, roughly 31% of them appearing once. Source material: blood. The TCR sequence derives from a woman at least 80 years old in good health. This chain links TRBV7-3 with TRBJ2-3; the match to TRBD2 covers 12 bases. The CDR3 is CASSLGLAGGRGRTDTQYF. The DNA for the CDR3 is TGTGCCAGCAGTTTGGGGCTAGCGGGGGGGAGAGGTAGGACAGATACGCAGTATTTT. Together with reference TRBV7-3 and TRBJ2-3, the CDR3 gives the full variable domain: GAGVSQTPSNKVTEKGKYVELRCDPISGHTALYWYRQSLGQGPEFLIYFQGTGAADDSGLPNDRFFAVRPEGSVSTLKIQRTERGDSAVYLCASSLGLAGGRGRTDTQYFGPGTRLTVL.